Presented here are 4 T cell receptor beta chains from one specimen sequenced in a study of CXCR3-negative and CXCR3-positive naive CD8 T cells. Researchers prepared the TRB cDNA libraries using 5' RACE with UMI labels. Each CDR3 protein gets one entry in TCRdb, which reprocessed the 5' RACE reads and gives no DNA. The table for this sample gives about 120,000 distinct CDR3 sequences. The sequenced sample consisted of naive CXCR3- CD8+ T cells from blood. The subset here: CD45RO-CCR7+CD27+CD95- naive CD8+ T cells lacking CXCR3 (TNR3-). These receptors were obtained from a human donor in good health. Some clones in this sample may be carry-over from other donors' samples.

The chain recombines TRBV27 with TRBJ2-1; TCRdb indicates TRBD2, and absent DNA this call remains unverified. Germline values: CDR1 MNHEY, CDR2 SMNVEV (reference sequence). The CDR3 extends over 18 amino acids. The CDR3 loop is CASSGRKSGTSGSNEQFF.

This chain joins TRBV29-1 and TRBJ2-7. CDR3 length equals 13 residues. The germline V gene encodes CDR1 SQVTM and CDR2 ANQGSEA. This chain's CDR3 is CSVRSQSDYEQYF.

The chain carries TRBV29-1 and TRBJ2-1; the D call from TCRdb, TRBD1, cannot be confirmed without DNA. Germline CDR1 reads SQVTM; CDR2 reads ANQGSEA. CDR3 length equals 12 residues. CDR3 region: CSVEVAGNEQFF.

The chain combines TRBV5-1 with TRBJ2-2; TCRdb outputs TRBD2, but without DNA this stays unchecked. The length of the CDR3 is 15 residues. Germline V gene data show CDR1 as SGHRS and CDR2 as YFSETQ. Here the CDR3 reads CASSLGLANTGELFF.